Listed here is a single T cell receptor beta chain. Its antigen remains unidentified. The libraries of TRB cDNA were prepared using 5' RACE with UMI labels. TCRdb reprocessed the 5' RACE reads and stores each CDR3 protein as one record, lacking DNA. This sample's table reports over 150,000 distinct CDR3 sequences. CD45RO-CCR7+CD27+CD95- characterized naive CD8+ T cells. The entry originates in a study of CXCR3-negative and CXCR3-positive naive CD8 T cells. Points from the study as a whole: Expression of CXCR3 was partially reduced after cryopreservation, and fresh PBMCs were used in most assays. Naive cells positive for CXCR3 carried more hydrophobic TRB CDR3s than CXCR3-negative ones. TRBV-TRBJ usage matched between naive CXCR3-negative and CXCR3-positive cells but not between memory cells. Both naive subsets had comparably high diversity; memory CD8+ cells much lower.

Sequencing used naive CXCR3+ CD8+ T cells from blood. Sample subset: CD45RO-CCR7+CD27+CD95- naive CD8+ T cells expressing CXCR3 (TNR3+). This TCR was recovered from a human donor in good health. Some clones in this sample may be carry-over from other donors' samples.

CDR3 sequence reads: CSVEGTDPEQYF. The rearrangement uses TRBV29-1 and TRBJ2-7; the D call from TCRdb, TRBD1, cannot be confirmed without DNA. Germline CDR1 and CDR2: SQVTM and ANQGSEA. The CDR3 loop spans 12 amino acids.